This T cell receptor beta chain was retrieved from a study of control samples from healthy donors and cancer patients. A note on this clone: The identical CDR3 is also encoded by other nucleotide sequences in the sample.

The protocol was immunoSEQ multiplex PCR, while the TCRdb copy is restricted to in-frame clones and leaves out a portion. The sample has about 410,000 clones, approximately 90% seen once. The CDR3 has 13 amino acids. The germline CDR1 and CDR2 sequences are SGHRS and YFSETQ. V was cut by 0 bases and J by 3 bases, with 6 bases left in between. Sequencing input: PBMCs. This clonotype was sampled from a man in his forties or fifties with head and neck cancer. The chain is built from TRBV5-1 and TRBJ2-5; no clear D. CDR3 region: CASSLEVEETQYF. CDR3 nucleotide sequence: TGCGCCAGCAGCTTGGAGGTAGAAGAGACCCAGTACTTC.